The 9 T cell receptor beta chains reported below all come from one sample, sequenced in a study of vaccination and CD4 T cells after COVID-19. Cultured CD4+ T-cell DNA underwent Oncomine TCR Beta short-read sequencing. The genomic DNA was obtained from cultured CD4+ T cells by extraction with the QIAamp micro DNA kit. TCRdb independently ran MiXCR on the PCR reads; one entry per CDR3 protein. The sample shows over 9,000 distinct CDR3 sequences, 37% of them seen only once. These receptors lack a known antigen. Specified treatment: roughly 11-day PBMC culture with coronavirus spike peptide pools or control peptides (ViraFEST assay). Ahead of the COVID-19 pandemic (2011-2018), the CD4+ T cells of the unexposed donor were collected. Sequenced sample: CD4+ T cells from blood, cultured in vitro. The receptors stem from a human donor in good health.

The genes are TRBV30 and TRBJ2-6, with a possible D match to TRBD1 (5 bases). The CDR3 runs 18 residues. Looked up from germline, CDR1 is GTSNPN and CDR2 is SVGIG (reference sequence). The V gene lost 0 bases and the J gene lost 0 bases, with 15 bases spanning the gap. This chain's CDR3 is CAWSVVDTVFSGANVLTF. In nucleotides, the CDR3 is TGTGCCTGGAGTGTAGTGGACACCGTATTCTCTGGGGCCAACGTCCTGACTTTC.

This clonotype was seen a few times. The chain employs TRBV25-1 and TRBJ2-7; D possibly corresponds to TRBD2 (6 bases). Germline CDR1 MGHDK, CDR2 SYGVNS. Trimming pared 5 bases from V and 3 bases from J, leaving 14 bases between. The CDR3 extends over 14 amino acids. In DNA form, the CDR3 reads TGTGCCAGCAGTAAACGGGACTCCTTCTACGAGCAGTACTTC. Translated, it gives CASSKRDSFYEQYF.

There are a few counts of this clonotype. DNA of the CDR3: TGTGCCAGTTCGACTAGCGGGAGATCTAATGAGCAGTTCTTC. It yields the protein CASSTSGRSNEQFF. This chain uses TRBV19 with TRBJ2-1; 12 nucleotides match TRBD2. The CDR3 covers 14 residues. V was pared by 8 bases and J by 7 bases, with 6 bases of the junction left unmatched. The germline V gene has CDR1 LNHDA and CDR2 SQIVND (reference sequence).

The chain joins TRBV20-1 to TRBJ2-1; D is undetermined. CDR3 length: 11 amino acids. Germline CDR1 is DFQATT and CDR2 is SNEGSKA (reference sequence). V shed 3 bases and J shed 8 bases, with 8 bases lying between them. In nucleotides, the CDR3 is TGCAGTGCTAGCCTTAGAGATGAGCAGTTCTTC. It translates to CSASLRDEQFF.

V usage is TRBV5-4 and J usage is TRBJ2-3; 8 bases map to TRBD1. V lost 4 bases, J lost 6 bases, and 4 bases stayed unmatched. The CDR3 is made up of 13 amino acids. The germline V gene encodes CDR1 SGHNT and CDR2 YYREEE (reference sequence). This chain's CDR3 is CASSDRGDDTQYF. For the CDR3, the DNA is TGTGCCAGCAGCGACAGGGGAGACGATACGCAGTATTTT. The variable domain in full, completed from reference TRBV5-4 and TRBJ2-3, reads ETGVTQSPTHLIKTRGQQVTLRCSSQSGHNTVSWYQQALGQGPQFIFQYYREEENGRGNFPPRFSGLQFPNYSSELNVNALELDDSALYLCASSDRGDDTQYFGPGTRLTVL.

This clonotype was seen only a few times. The chain couples TRBV20-1 to TRBJ1-2; 7 positions agree with TRBD1. CDR1 DFQATT and CDR2 SNEGSKA come from the germline V gene (reference sequence). The CDR3 sequence is 15 residues long. After removal of 0 bases from V and 4 bases from J, the junction contained 8 bases not matched to a gene. The CDR3 sequence: CSARDPARGIYGYTF. CDR3 coding DNA: TGCAGTGCTAGAGATCCCGCCAGGGGGATCTATGGCTACACCTTC.

The chain combines TRBV7-3 with TRBJ2-7, with D perhaps TRBD1 (5 bases). The germline gives CDR1 SGHTA, CDR2 FQGTGA. The CDR3 totals 15 residues. Between the trimmed V and J ends, which lost 5 bases and 3 bases, there was a span of 17 bases. CDR3 nucleotides: TGTGCCAGCAGCCCTCATGCTGGCAGGGACTACGAGCAGTACTTC. It specifies CASSPHAGRDYEQYF.

The chain employs TRBV28 and TRBJ2-3; D may be TRBD2 (6 bases). The CDR3 covers 21 residues. Trimming took off 2 bases at V and 3 bases at J, with 30 bases between the two ends. Germline loops: CDR1 MDHEN, CDR2 SYDVKM. The CDR3 protein is CASSLTRFPPGGFKGTDTQYF. The CDR3 DNA is TGTGCCAGCAGTTTAACTCGCTTCCCCCCAGGAGGGTTCAAAGGGACAGATACGCAGTATTTT. Variable domain in full (rest from reference TRBV28 and TRBJ2-3): DVKVTQSSRYLVKRTGEKVFLECVQDMDHENMFWYRQDPGLGLRLIYFSYDVKMKEKGDIPEGYSVSREKKERFSLILESASTNQTSMYLCASSLTRFPPGGFKGTDTQYFGPGTRLTVL.

This clonotype was counted only a few times. The chain has TRBV6-1 and TRBJ2-3; 9 nucleotides line up with TRBD1. With V trimmed by 5 bases and J by 2 bases, 5 bases remained unmatched. CDR3 length: 15 residues. CDR1 and CDR2 (germline): MNHNS, SASEGT. The CDR3 spells CASSQQGAYTDTQYF. CDR3 DNA: TGTGCCAGCAGTCAACAGGGGGCATACACAGATACGCAGTATTTT.